This TCR beta chain was recorded in a study of siplizumab effects on memory and regulatory T cells. Assays examined approximately 9.1 x 10^4 TCR templates per sample. Only in-frame clones appear in the TCRdb table, and some are missing; sequencing was by immunoSEQ multiplex PCR. The profile shows 80,000 to 130,000 clones, about 91% of them singletons. From germline, CDR1 is GTSNPN and CDR2 SVGIG (reference sequence). This CDR3 has 15 residues. V was trimmed by 0 bases and J by 2 bases, leaving 12 bases between them. The genes are TRBV30 and TRBJ2-3, with D unresolved. The sequence came from a human donor in good health. Sequences were obtained from Tregs sorted from blood. In DNA form, the CDR3 reads TGTGCCTGGAGTGTACTGGCTAAATACACAGATACGCAGTATTTT. It yields the protein CAWSVLAKYTDTQYF.